Listed here are 14 T cell receptor beta chains from one sample, sequenced in a study of CD8+CD57+ T cells in acquired aplastic anemia. Genomic DNA, the template, was used for profiling of the TCR beta VDJ and CDR3. One entry per CDR3 protein, called by TCRdb with MiXCR from the reads. The table lists around 250,000 distinct CDR3 sequences, approximately 82% of them singletons. Only patients with CD8+CD57+ cell expansion on flow cytometry were chosen for sequencing. The sequenced sample consisted of sorted CD4+, CD8+, or CD8+CD57+ T cells (not recorded which) from PBMCs. These receptors came from a human donor with aplastic anemia.

In regard to this clonotype: No conserved phenylalanine or tryptophan ends this CDR3, so it is likely a read error. The DNA is omitted, as the CDR3 cannot be located on it reliably, and the CDR3 follows TCRdb's listing. The chain carries TRBV7-2 and TRBJ2-5; TRBD2, the D gene given by the table, was not confirmed from the DNA. Per germline, CDR1 SGHTA and CDR2 FQGNSA. The CDR3 totals 12 residues, both ends included. The CDR3 sequence is CASQGAGGTETQ.

This clonotype was observed once. The chain recombines TRBV7-8 with TRBJ2-7, with 7 positions matching TRBD1. From germline, CDR1 is SGHVS and CDR2 FQNEAQ. The CDR3 totals 15 residues. The J segment lost 7 bases and the V segment lost 2 bases, leaving 11 bases of the junction unmatched. Here the CDR3 reads CASSLSPRGYNEQYV. The CDR3 DNA is TGTGCCAGCAGCTTATCCCCCAGGGGGTACAATGAGCAGTACGTC.

The chain uses TRBV9 and TRBJ1-5; 7 nucleotides align to TRBD1. Trimming at V came to 0 bases and at J to 4 bases, leaving 4 bases not matched to a gene. The CDR3 spans 15 residues. Germline values: CDR1 SGDLS, CDR2 YYNGEE. The CDR3 nucleotides are TGTGCCAGCAGCGTAGAGGGGGCAAGGAATCAGCCCCAGCATTTT. Translated: CASSVEGARNQPQHF.

This clonotype was seen many times. The chain joins TRBV15 to TRBJ2-1; D is ambiguous. The CDR3 contains 17 residues. V was clipped by 5 bases and J by 0 bases, with 17 bases between them. Germline CDR1 LNHNV, CDR2 YYDKDF (reference sequence). The CDR3 protein is CATSPRVGRYSYNEQFF. In nucleotides, the CDR3 is TGTGCCACCAGCCCCCGGGTGGGCAGGTACTCCTACAATGAGCAGTTCTTC.

In the case of this clonotype: One junction end disagrees with the germline gene, perhaps due to a read error. The chain carries TRBV2 and TRBJ2-1, with D perhaps matching TRBD1 or TRBD2 (6 bases each). The germline gives CDR1 SNHLY, CDR2 FYNNEI. This CDR3 region has 13 residues. The CDR3 loop is CASADGGTNTQFF. CDR3 DNA: TGTGCCAGCGCGGACGGGGGCACGAATACGCAGTTTTTT.

The chain employs TRBV14 and TRBJ2-3, with D possibly being TRBD2 (5 bases). Germline assignment: CDR1 SGHDN and CDR2 FVKESK. The V end lost 3 bases, the J end lost 10 bases, and 14 bases lay between the germline ends. The CDR3 contains 13 residues. CDR3: CASSHDNAGAQYF. The CDR3 coding sequence is TGTGCCAGCAGCCACGACAATGCCGGGGCGCAGTATTTT.

The chain has TRBV7-8 and TRBJ2-7; a possible D gene is TRBD2 (6 bases). CDR3 length: 18 residues. The V end lost 2 bases, the J end lost 4 bases, and 24 bases lay between the germline ends. CDR1 and CDR2 from the germline V gene are SGHVS and FQNEAQ. CDR3 bases: TGTGCCAGCAGCTTACCGGGAGACGCCGATACGCAGTATTACGAGCAGTACGTC. Translated, it gives CASSLPGDADTQYYEQYV.

This chain joins TRBV7-9 and TRBJ2-7; tentatively, D is TRBD1 (5 bases). There are 15 residues in the CDR3. Trimming removed 5 bases from V and 9 bases from J, with 23 bases in between. Germline values: CDR1 SEHNR, CDR2 FQNEAQ (reference sequence). The CDR3 region is CASSQGVGFSDAQYF. CDR3 nucleotides: TGTGCCAGCAGCCAAGGGGTTGGCTTTTCAGATGCGCAGTACTTC.

Points on this clonotype: No conserved phenylalanine or tryptophan is present at the end of the CDR3, so a read error is the likely explanation. This chain connects TRBV2 to TRBJ2-5; D gene unclear. Germline V gives CDR1 SNHLY, CDR2 FYNNEI. CDR3 size: 14 residues. The V and J ends lost 10 bases and 2 bases respectively, with 17 bases between them. The CDR3, as DNA: TGTGCCACCAGCAGTGGCAGCGAGCAAGAGACCCAGTACGGC. This translates into CATSSGSEQETQYG.

This clonotype was counted only a few times. The CDR3 protein is CASSFTRVHEQFF. The CDR3 DNA follows: TGTGCCAGCAGCTTTACTAGGGTCCATGAGCAGTTCTTC. The J gene is TRBJ2-1, the V gene TRBV5-4, with D perhaps matching TRBD2 (5 bases). This CDR3 contains 13 residues. Trimming left V 2 bases short and J 8 bases short, with 11 bases between. The germline V gene encodes CDR1 SGHNT and CDR2 YYREEE (reference sequence).

The chain uses TRBV9 and TRBJ1-1, with D perhaps matching TRBD1 (5 bases). Trimming removed 3 bases from V and 10 bases from J, with 22 bases in between. Germline V gene sequence: CDR1 SGDLS, CDR2 YYNGEE. CDR3 length: 15 amino acids. CDR3 region: CASSEGSEGVYVAFF. The CDR3 region has the DNA TGTGCCAGCAGCGAAGGTTCCGAAGGGGTGTATGTAGCTTTCTTT.

The chain combines TRBV14 with TRBJ1-6, with no clear D. V lost 0 bases to trimming and J lost 11 bases, with 8 bases between them. Germline assignment: CDR1 SGHDN and CDR2 FVKESK. CDR3 length: 13 amino acids. The DNA of the CDR3 is TGTGCCAGCAGCCAAGATCGAGGGACACCCCTCCACTTT. Translating gives CASSQDRGTPLHF.

This clonotype was counted once. V usage is TRBV7-2 and J usage is TRBJ2-3; a weak D match, TRBD2 (6 bases). In germline, CDR1 is SGHTA, CDR2 FQGNSA. The CDR3 consists of 14 residues. Trimming shortened V by 4 bases and J by 11 bases, and 19 bases separated the two germline ends. The CDR3 reads CASSWAGTYNEQYF. DNA of the CDR3: TGTGCCAGCAGCTGGGCGGGGACCTACAATGAGCAGTATTTT. Full variable domain (remainder filled in from reference TRBV7-2 and TRBJ2-3): GAGVSQSPSNKVTEKGKDVELRCDPISGHTALYWYRQSLGQGLEFLIYFQGNSAPDKSGLPSDRFSAERTGGSVSTLTIQRTQQEDSAVYLCASSWAGTYNEQYFGPGTRLTVL.

The chain joins TRBV2 to TRBJ2-7; D perhaps matches TRBD2 (7 bases). The V and J ends lost 4 bases and 12 bases respectively, with 34 bases between them. Germline V lookup: CDR1 SNHLY, CDR2 FYNNEI. The CDR3 contains 18 residues. The DNA of the CDR3 is TGTGCCAGCAGTGGGGAGGGGGGGGCGAACACTGAAGCTTTCTATGGGTACGTC. It codes for CASSGEGGANTEAFYGYV.